The present T cell receptor (beta chain) was sequenced within a study of Graves' ophthalmopathy and Graves' hyperthyroidism. Many counts were recorded for this clonotype. V lost 5 bases and J lost 10; bases outside the gene matches: 11. There are 15 residues in the CDR3. Germline assignment: CDR1 SEHNR and CDR2 FQNEAQ (reference sequence). Amplifying from RNA transcripts, the study obtained TCR beta CDR3 regions. Amplification began with first-round RT-PCR using HTBI primers, then second-round multiplex PCR was performed. One entry per CDR3 protein, called by TCRdb with MiXCR from the multiplex PCR reads. The table shows roughly 600,000 distinct CDR3 sequences, with under 45% occurring only once.

Sequencing used peripheral blood or thyroid tissue (not recorded which). This chain joins TRBV7-9 and TRBJ1-6; 7 positions agree with TRBD1. This sequence originates from an adult man with Graves' hyperthyroidism. The CDR3 nucleotides are TGTGCCAGCAGCCTAAATGACAGGGAAGGATCACCCCTCCACTTT. Translating it yields CASSLNDREGSPLHF.